The 16 T cell receptor beta chains given below trace back to one sample, sequenced in a study of OX40 agonist ivuxolimab in advanced cancers. The table came from immunoSEQ multiplex PCR; TCRdb's copy has only in-frame clones and leaves some out. The sample lists approximately 130,000 clones, 90% seen once, with 1.1% in the top ten. This material consisted of CD4+ or CD8+ T cells sorted from blood, taken in a trial of the OX40 agonist ivuxolimab. All receptors come from an adult with an advanced solid tumor such as melanoma, head and neck, liver or kidney cancer.

Concerning this clone itself: Distinct nucleotide sequences in the sample also encode this CDR3. V gene TRBV29-1 combines with J gene TRBJ1-5; D gene ambiguous. V lost 6 bases and J lost 3, with 15 bases in between. Germline CDR1 and CDR2: SQVTM and ANQGSEA. The CDR3 totals 14 residues. CDR3 protein: CSVAGSNSNQPQHF. DNA for the CDR3: TGCAGCGTCGCGGGGTCAAACTCCAATCAGCCCCAGCATTTT.

The chain has TRBV6-5 and TRBJ1-2, with 9 bases aligning to TRBD1. This CDR3 is 13 amino acids long. Losses at the gene ends were 6 bases for V and 8 bases for J; bases not matched to a gene: 7. Per the germline V gene, CDR1 is MNHEY and CDR2 is SVGAGI. The CDR3 protein is CASSKQGAWGYTF. The CDR3 DNA is TGTGCCAGCAGCAAACAGGGGGCTTGGGGCTACACCTTC.

The rearrangement uses TRBV27 and TRBJ2-1; 12 bases match TRBD2. Germline CDR1 and CDR2: MNHEY and SMNVEV (reference sequence). This CDR3 comprises 17 residues. Unmatched junction bases numbered 12, after V lost 5 bases and J lost 7 bases. Written as DNA, the CDR3 is TGTGCCAGCAGTAACCCACCGACTAGCGGGAGCGAGAATGAGCAGTTCTTC. Its protein is CASSNPPTSGSENEQFF.

The rearrangement joins TRBV19 to TRBJ2-7; 13 positions match TRBD2. V dropped 4 bases and J dropped 2; count of bases not matched to a gene: 2. From germline, CDR1 is LNHDA and CDR2 SQIVND (reference sequence). The CDR3 runs 15 residues. CDR3 nucleotides: TGTGCCAGTAGTAGGACTAGCGGGGGTGCCTACGAGCAGTACTTC. It yields the protein CASSRTSGGAYEQYF.

V usage is TRBV7-3 and J usage is TRBJ2-1, with 11 bases aligning to TRBD2. V trimming: 4 bases; J trimming: 7 bases; junction bases outside the gene matches: 6. The germline CDR1 and CDR2 sequences are SGHTA and FQGTGA. The CDR3 sequence is 15 residues long. As DNA, the CDR3 is TGTGCCAGCAGCTCTTTAGCGGGAGGGTGGAATGAGCAGTTCTTC. This encodes CASSSLAGGWNEQFF.

The chain recombines TRBV9 with TRBJ2-7, with 8 nucleotides matching TRBD1. The CDR3 extends over 16 amino acids. The V gene's germline CDR1 is SGDLS and CDR2 YYNGEE. V trimming: 0 bases; J trimming: 5 bases; junction bases outside the gene matches: 10. CDR3 bases: TGTGCCAGCAGCGTAGGGGCTCAGGGGGCGCCTAACGAGCAGTACTTC. It encodes CASSVGAQGAPNEQYF. The complete variable domain, with remaining parts taken from reference TRBV9 and TRBJ2-7, reads DSGVTQTPKHLITATGQRVTLRCSPRSGDLSVYWYQQSLDQGLQFLIQYYNGEERAKGNILERFSAQQFPDLHSELNLSSLELGDSALYFCASSVGAQGAPNEQYFGPGTRLTVT.

This clone has just a few counts. V is TRBV6-6 and J is TRBJ2-7; D is undetermined. The germline V gene encodes CDR1 MNHNY and CDR2 SVGAGI (reference sequence). The CDR3 has 11 residues. V was cut by 6 bases and J by 5 bases, with 8 bases left in between. The CDR3 is CASSPRNEQYF. The CDR3 coding sequence is TGTGCCAGCAGCCCCCGAAACGAGCAGTACTTC.

The chain employs TRBV18 and TRBJ2-5; unclear D gene. Germline values: CDR1 KGHSH, CDR2 LQKENI. This CDR3 region has 14 residues. V was shortened by 0 bases and J by 1 base, with 6 bases between the two germline ends. CDR3 DNA sequence: TGTGCCAGCTCACCACCGGCCCTCCAAGAGACCCAGTACTTC. As protein: CASSPPALQETQYF.

The CDR3 here is CASSLGGEQYF. CDR3 coding DNA: TGTGCCAGCAGTTTAGGTGGCGAGCAGTACTTC. The chain carries TRBV27 and TRBJ2-7; D gene ambiguous. The CDR3 spans 11 residues. The germline V gene encodes CDR1 MNHEY and CDR2 SMNVEV (reference sequence). Trimming shortened V by 2 bases and J by 6 bases, and 5 bases separated the two germline ends.

This chain links TRBV28 with TRBJ1-2; TRBD1 matches at 8 bases. This CDR3 comprises 16 residues. Germline-derived CDR1 and CDR2 are MDHEN and SYDVKM. V shed 6 bases and J 1 base; nucleotides not matched to a gene: 10. Here the CDR3 DNA reads TGTGCCAGCAGCTTAGCCCAGGGGGCTGGTAACTATGGCTACACCTTC. Protein sequence: CASSLAQGAGNYGYTF.

The rearrangement joins TRBV5-1 to TRBJ2-1; 10 positions agree with TRBD2. From germline, CDR1 is SGHRS and CDR2 YFSETQ. V dropped 0 bases and J dropped 3; count of bases not matched to a gene: 9. The CDR3 covers 18 residues. The CDR3 region is CASSLDPLAGGVYNEQFF. The CDR3 region has the DNA TGCGCCAGCAGCTTGGACCCCTTAGCGGGAGGCGTCTACAATGAGCAGTTCTTC.

This rearrangement joins TRBV29-1 to TRBJ1-1, with no clear D. V lost 0 bases and J lost 10, with 18 bases in between. This CDR3 has 14 amino acids. Per germline, CDR1 SQVTM and CDR2 ANQGSEA. The DNA of the CDR3 is TGCAGCGTTGAAGAATCTGGAATCGGAACGGGAGCTTTCTTT. It translates to CSVEESGIGTGAFF.

V is TRBV6-5 and J is TRBJ1-5, with D perhaps matching TRBD1 (5 bases). CDR3 length: 15 amino acids. V gave up 6 bases and J gave up 4 bases, with 16 bases separating them. Germline CDR1 and CDR2: MNHEY and SVGAGI. The CDR3 DNA follows: TGTGCCAGCAGCCTAGGGACTCACGGGAATCAGCCCCAGCATTTT. Its protein is CASSLGTHGNQPQHF.

The table lists this clone with a count of one. The chain joins TRBV7-2 to TRBJ1-2; TRBD1 matches at 8 bases. Per germline, CDR1 SGHTA and CDR2 FQGNSA. Trimming removed 4 bases from V and 4 bases from J; junction bases left unmatched: 5. CDR3 length: 14 amino acids. This chain's CDR3 is CASSSGQGGYGYTF. The CDR3 nucleotides are TGTGCCAGCAGCTCTGGACAGGGAGGCTATGGCTACACCTTC.

This rearrangement joins TRBV19 to TRBJ1-3; TRBD1 might be the D (5 bases). V lost 3 bases to trimming and J lost 0 bases, with 15 bases between them. There are 17 residues in the CDR3. Germline CDR1 and CDR2: LNHDA and SQIVND (reference sequence). The CDR3 region is CASSIYTGLSSGNTIYF. The CDR3 region has the DNA TGTGCCAGTAGTATTTATACGGGGCTTAGCTCTGGAAACACCATATATTTT.

This rearrangement joins TRBV28 to TRBJ2-3; D ambiguous. The CDR3 consists of 11 residues. V lost 6 bases and J lost 2, with 3 bases in between. The germline CDR1 and CDR2 sequences are MDHEN and SYDVKM. The CDR3: CASRATDTQYF. DNA of the CDR3: TGTGCCAGCAGGGCCACAGATACGCAGTATTTT.